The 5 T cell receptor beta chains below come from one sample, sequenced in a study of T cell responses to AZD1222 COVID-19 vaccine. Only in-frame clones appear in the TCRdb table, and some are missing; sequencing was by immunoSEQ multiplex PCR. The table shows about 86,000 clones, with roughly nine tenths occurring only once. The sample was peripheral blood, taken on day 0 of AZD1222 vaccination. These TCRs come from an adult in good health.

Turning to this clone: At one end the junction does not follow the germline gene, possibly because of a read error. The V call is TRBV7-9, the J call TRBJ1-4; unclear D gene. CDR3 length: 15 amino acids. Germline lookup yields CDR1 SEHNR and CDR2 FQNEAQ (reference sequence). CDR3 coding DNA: TGTGCCAGCAGCCTAGCGGGCATAACTAATGAAAAACTGTTTTTT. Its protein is CASSLAGITNEKLFF.

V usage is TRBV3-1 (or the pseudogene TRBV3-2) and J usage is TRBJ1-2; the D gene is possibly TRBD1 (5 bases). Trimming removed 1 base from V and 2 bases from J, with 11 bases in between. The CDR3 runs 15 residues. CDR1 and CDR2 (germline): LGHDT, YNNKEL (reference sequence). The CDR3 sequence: CASSQGQNLNYGYTF. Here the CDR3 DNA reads TGTGCCAGCAGCCAAGGACAGAACCTGAACTATGGCTACACCTTC.

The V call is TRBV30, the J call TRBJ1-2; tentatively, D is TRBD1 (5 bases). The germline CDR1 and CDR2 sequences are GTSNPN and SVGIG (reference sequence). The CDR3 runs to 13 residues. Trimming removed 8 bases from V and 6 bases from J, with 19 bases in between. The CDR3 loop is CATPGALMDGYTF. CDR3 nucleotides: TGTGCCACCCCCGGGGCCTTAATGGATGGCTACACCTTC.

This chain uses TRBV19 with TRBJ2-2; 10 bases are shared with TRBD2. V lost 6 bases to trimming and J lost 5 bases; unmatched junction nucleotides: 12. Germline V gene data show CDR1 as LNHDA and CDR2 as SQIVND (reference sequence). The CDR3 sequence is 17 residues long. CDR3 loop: CASRARGLAGDTGELFF. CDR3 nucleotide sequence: TGTGCCAGTAGGGCCCGGGGGCTAGCGGGAGATACCGGGGAGCTGTTTTTT.

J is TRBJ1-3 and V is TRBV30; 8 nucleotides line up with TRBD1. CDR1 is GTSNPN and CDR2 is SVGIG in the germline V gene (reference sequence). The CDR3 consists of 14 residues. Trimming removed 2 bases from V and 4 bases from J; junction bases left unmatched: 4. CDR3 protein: CAWSLGQGGNTIYF. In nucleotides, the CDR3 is TGTGCCTGGAGTTTAGGACAGGGAGGAAACACCATATATTTT.